The 13 T cell receptor beta chains below come from one sample, sequenced in a study of blood T cell repertoires in COVID-19. Some clones are missing from TCRdb's copy, which holds only in-frame ones; the method was immunoSEQ multiplex PCR. In the table there are roughly 300,000 clones, 65% to 90% of which are singletons. Sequenced material: PBMCs or T cells enriched from blood (not recorded which). These receptor sequences come from a woman aged 40-49 years with acute COVID-19.

The gene calls are TRBV7-8 and TRBJ2-2, with 7 bases identical to TRBD2. The V gene's germline CDR1 is SGHVS and CDR2 FQNEAQ. With V trimmed by 5 bases and J by 7 bases, 13 bases remained unmatched. This CDR3 is 16 amino acids long. The CDR3 DNA reads TGTGCCAGCAGCCGAGCGGGTCGGGAGGTTGGCGGGGAGCTGTTTTTT. It encodes CASSRAGREVGGELFF. The full variable domain, its missing parts supplied by reference TRBV7-8 and TRBJ2-2, is GAGVSQSPRYKVAKRGQDVALRCDPISGHVSLFWYQQALGQGPEFLTYFQNEAQLDKSGLPSDRFFAERPEGSVSTLKIQRTQQEDSAVYLCASSRAGREVGGELFFGEGSRLTVL.

The chain combines TRBV27 with TRBJ1-3; D remains ambiguous. Germline CDR1 is MNHEY and CDR2 is SMNVEV (reference sequence). Trimming pared 5 bases from V and 0 bases from J, leaving 14 bases between. The CDR3 totals 16 residues. DNA for the CDR3: TGTGCCAGCAGTCAGTTTTATGGACTCTCTGGAAACACCATATATTTT. Encoded protein: CASSQFYGLSGNTIYF.

The V and J genes are TRBV15 and TRBJ1-2; no reliable D call. Germline V gives CDR1 LNHNV, CDR2 YYDKDF (reference sequence). The CDR3 sequence is 14 residues long. Trimming removed 0 bases from V and 1 base from J, with 6 bases in between. The CDR3 here is CATSRDWHNYGYTF. The CDR3 DNA is TGTGCCACCAGCAGAGATTGGCATAACTATGGCTACACCTTC.

The rearrangement uses TRBV27 and TRBJ2-5, with TRBD1 matching over 8 bases. V was clipped by 3 bases and J by 4 bases; unmatched bases: 7. Germline V gene data show CDR1 as MNHEY and CDR2 as SMNVEV (reference sequence). The CDR3 totals 15 residues. The CDR3 DNA follows: TGTGCCAGCAGTTTCCGACCGGACAGGGTAGAGACCCAGTACTTC. Protein product: CASSFRPDRVETQYF.

The V and J genes are TRBV2 and TRBJ1-1, with TRBD1 matching over 7 bases. Germline lookup yields CDR1 SNHLY and CDR2 FYNNEI. The CDR3 loop spans 15 amino acids. Trimming removed 7 bases from V and 0 bases from J; junction bases left unmatched: 8. This CDR3 is CASTGGRVMNTEAFF. The CDR3 bases are TGTGCCAGCACAGGGGGGCGGGTGATGAACACTGAAGCTTTCTTT.

This chain uses TRBV5-1 with TRBJ2-7; 9 bases are a match to TRBD1. The CDR3 totals 14 residues. Germline V gives CDR1 SGHRS, CDR2 YFSETQ. Trimming took 5 bases from V and 5 from J; bases not matched to a gene: 8. CDR3 amino acids: CASRVTGGQDEQYF. The CDR3 nucleotides are TGCGCCAGCAGAGTGACAGGGGGTCAAGACGAGCAGTACTTC.

This clone was found once. The chain links TRBV5-4 to TRBJ2-2, with 9 bases matching TRBD2. V was pared by 6 bases and J by 5 bases, with 8 bases of the junction left unmatched. The germline V gene encodes CDR1 SGHNT and CDR2 YYREEE (reference sequence). The CDR3 is made up of 15 amino acids. CDR3 coding DNA: TGTGCCAGCACGCGGGGGGGCCTTGGTACCGGGGAGCTGTTTTTT. This gives the protein CASTRGGLGTGELFF.

The chain joins TRBV9 to TRBJ2-1; 10 nucleotides agree with TRBD2. Germline CDR1 reads SGDLS; CDR2 reads YYNGEE. The CDR3 covers 16 residues. V was clipped by 0 bases and J by 8 bases; unmatched bases: 8. CDR3: CASSVDPSGRADEQFF. As DNA, the CDR3 is TGTGCCAGCAGCGTAGATCCTAGCGGGAGAGCGGATGAGCAGTTCTTC. The full variable domain, in which reference TRBV9 and TRBJ2-1 provide the parts outside the CDR3, is DSGVTQTPKHLITATGQRVTLRCSPRSGDLSVYWYQQSLDQGLQFLIQYYNGEERAKGNILERFSAQQFPDLHSELNLSSLELGDSALYFCASSVDPSGRADEQFFGPGTRLTVL.

The chain uses TRBV19 and TRBJ1-6, with a possible D match to TRBD1 (5 bases). The V end lost 7 bases, the J end lost 7 bases, and 17 bases lay between the germline ends. CDR3 size: 15 residues. Germline CDR1 LNHDA, CDR2 SQIVND (reference sequence). The CDR3 DNA reads as TGTGCCAGTACCGGGGGAGGAGGATGGAATTCACCCCTCCACTTT. Protein: CASTGGGGWNSPLHF.

This clone was observed a single time. The rearrangement joins TRBV6-5 to TRBJ1-1; TRBD1 matches at 9 bases. The CDR3 totals 13 residues. Germline V lookup: CDR1 MNHEY, CDR2 SVGAGI. V was clipped by 4 bases and J by 6 bases; unmatched bases: 3. The CDR3 coding sequence is TGTGCCAGCAGTTGGACAGGGGACTCTGAAGCTTTCTTT. Protein: CASSWTGDSEAFF.

The V and J genes are TRBV19 and TRBJ2-1, with TRBD2 matching 11 bases. V lost 7 bases and J lost 3; bases outside the gene matches: 8. This CDR3 comprises 16 residues. Germline-derived CDR1 and CDR2 are LNHDA and SQIVND (reference sequence). The CDR3 protein is CASTPSGTSGYNEQFF. DNA for the CDR3: TGTGCCAGTACACCTTCCGGGACTAGCGGCTACAATGAGCAGTTCTTC. Variable domain in full (rest from reference TRBV19 and TRBJ2-1): DGGITQSPKYLFRKEGQNVTLSCEQNLNHDAMYWYRQDPGQGLRLIYYSQIVNDFQKGDIAEGYSVSREKKESFPLTVTSAQKNPTAFYLCASTPSGTSGYNEQFFGPGTRLTVL.

A few counts support this clone. The CDR3 here is CASSLIAGTNTGELFF. In DNA, the CDR3 is TGCGCCAGCAGCTTAATAGCGGGGACGAACACCGGGGAGCTGTTTTTT. V usage is TRBV5-1 and J usage is TRBJ2-2, with 8 bases identical to TRBD2. CDR1 and CDR2 from the germline V gene are SGHRS and YFSETQ. Losses at the gene ends were 2 bases for V and 0 bases for J; bases not matched to a gene: 3. The CDR3 has 16 residues.

This sequence joins TRBV4-1 and TRBJ1-2, with D perhaps matching TRBD1 (5 bases). The CDR3 extends over 15 amino acids. Trimming shortened V by 1 base and J by 2 bases, and 11 bases separated the two germline ends. Germline CDR1 and CDR2: MGHRA and YSYEKL. This CDR3 is CASSQGVTENYGYTF. Here the CDR3 DNA reads TGCGCCAGCAGCCAAGGGGTGACAGAAAACTATGGCTACACCTTC.